Sequencing of this TCR beta chain was carried out in a study of blood T cell repertoires in COVID-19 (dated by TCRdb to about 2020). For context, the study as a whole: The collaborator samples originated in the United States, Italy and Spain and spanned the acute and convalescent phases of COVID-19. The prospective study material was composed of cDNA or gDNA derived from T cells, B-cell-depleted T cells, or PBMCs. The dataset comprised deeply sampled blood TCRbeta repertoires from subjects exposed to, actively infected with, or recovered from COVID-19. The repertoires were made available in a free public database intended to serve as a resource for research on the immune response to SARS-CoV-2. The samples were drawn from the first 160 participants of the ongoing ImmuneRACE study and from over 950 subjects provided by 6 global collaborators. A de-identified subject ID, COVID-19 status, age in years and sex were almost always included in the sample metadata. HLA class I and class II types, where available, came from metadata supplied by the sample provider rather than from assay-based typing. The research as a whole found: Clinical and demographic metadata were provided uncurated, with the amount varying by source and participant.

In the case of this clone: The target of this receptor is not known. No clone much larger than this one lies a single base away; base qualities are absent.

Participants in the prospective study were aged about 18 to 95 years, lived in 20 to 25 United States geographic areas, and enrolled through a virtual design. To assign participants to cohorts, the prospective study relied on clinical history that participants themselves reported in a screening survey and a study questionnaire. For ImmuneRACE Cohort 3, a participant was defined as recovered based on two consecutive negative NP/OP PCR tests, clearance by a healthcare professional, or resolution of symptoms. In the prospective study, mobile phlebotomists collected whole blood, serum and a nasopharyngeal or oropharyngeal swab from each participant. Participants in the prospective study had the option to provide additional blood draws and questionnaires over a 2-month period. Before DNA extraction, blood samples from the prospective study were shipped at room temperature or frozen. The immunoSEQ Assay, a bias-controlled multiplex PCR, was used to amplify TCRbeta CDR3 regions from genomic DNA. Concerning the study's data processing: Nucleated cell counts per sample were estimated from amplification of reference gene primers within the assay. To quantify the absolute abundance of each unique TCRbeta CDR3 rearrangement, sequence reads were collapsed and filtered. For each sample, productive Simpson clonality was calculated by taking the square root of Simpson's diversity index across productive rearrangements. The source is immuneACCESS, and TCRdb retained only in-frame sequences with V and J called. Part of the clones is not carried over; for the studies checked, unresolved V genes explain less than half of this, and the remainder is unexplained. V, J and clone size derive from that table, while D and trimming were established from the DNA sequence. The sample includes 300,000 to 350,000 clones, with over 75% observed a single time. The top ten constitute 2.2% of the sample.

V lost 2 bases and J lost 9 bases; the stretch between them is 5 bases long. The CDR3, cysteine through phenylalanine, is 12 amino acids long. Kept here is only the CDR3 DNA, which spans 36 bases and is read in frame from base 1. Specimen: PBMCs or T cells enriched from blood (not recorded which). The chain couples TRBV12-3 or TRBV12-4 to TRBJ1-6, with no confidently assigned D gene. The clonotype was recovered from a man between 25 and 39 years old who had recovered from COVID-19. Read as DNA, the sequence is TGTGCCAGCAGTTTAATGAGTTCACCCCTCCACTTT. It specifies CASSLMSSPLHF.